Listed here are 6 T cell receptor beta chains from one sample, sequenced in a study of cytomegalovirus exposure and HLA in healthy donors. PCR used 60 Vbeta primers and 13 Jbeta primers. Only in-frame clones appear in the TCRdb table, and some are missing; sequencing was by immunoSEQ multiplex PCR. Altogether approximately 200,000 clones are present, roughly 80% being singletons, with the ten largest covering 0.22%. Specimen: PBMCs. The receptors derive from a girl aged 2-10 years in good health and CMV-seronegative.

This clone has just a few counts. The chain carries TRBV6-5 and TRBJ2-1, with TRBD2 as a possible D gene (5 bases). Germline lookup yields CDR1 MNHEY and CDR2 SVGAGI. The V and J ends lost 4 bases and 4 bases respectively, with 14 bases between them. The CDR3 loop spans 15 amino acids. CDR3 amino acids: CASSSPSLAYNEQFF. CDR3 in DNA: TGTGCCAGCAGTTCCCCTAGCCTAGCATACAATGAGCAGTTCTTC.

J is TRBJ1-2 and V is TRBV5-4; TRBD1 agrees at 11 bases. Germline V gene sequence: CDR1 SGHNT, CDR2 YYREEE (reference sequence). Trimming at V came to 3 bases and at J to 7 bases, leaving 5 bases not matched to a gene. This CDR3 has 14 residues. The CDR3 DNA follows: TGTGCCAGCAGCTCGGACAGGGGGCTAGGTGGCTACACCTTC. Translation: CASSSDRGLGGYTF.

The V call is TRBV9, the J call TRBJ2-2; D is uncertain. Germline V gene lookup returns CDR1 SGDLS and CDR2 YYNGEE. There are 14 residues in the CDR3. Trimming took 0 bases from V and 6 from J, leaving 9 bases between them. CDR3 DNA sequence: TGTGCCAGCAGCGTAGCTTTATCCCCCGGGGAGCTGTTTTTT. Protein product: CASSVALSPGELFF.

The chain has TRBV27 and TRBJ2-3; TRBD2 matches 13 bases. This CDR3 has 17 residues. J lost 1 base, V lost 8 bases, and 9 bases had no gene match. Germline CDR1 reads MNHEY; CDR2 reads SMNVEV (reference sequence). CDR3 nucleotide sequence: TGTGCCAGCCGGAGGACTAGCGGGAGTAAGGGCACAGATACGCAGTATTTT. Translating it yields CASRRTSGSKGTDTQYF.

V and J are TRBV27 and TRBJ2-1, with D maybe TRBD1 (6 bases). The CDR3 has 15 residues. Germline V lookup: CDR1 MNHEY, CDR2 SMNVEV (reference sequence). V shed 6 bases and J shed 0 bases, with 12 bases lying between them. This CDR3 is CASSFTGYSYNEQFF. DNA for the CDR3: TGTGCCAGCAGCTTTACAGGGTACTCCTACAATGAGCAGTTCTTC.

V gene TRBV5-6 combines with J gene TRBJ1-4, with TRBD1 matching 8 bases. CDR3 length equals 15 residues. CDR1 SGHDT and CDR2 YYEEEE come from the germline V gene. The junction had 3 bases not matched to a gene; V was cut back by 0 bases and J by 5 bases. The CDR3 region is CASSLGTGWNEKLFF. The CDR3 region has the DNA TGTGCCAGCAGCTTGGGGACAGGGTGGAATGAAAAACTGTTTTTT. The full variable domain, with the rest looked up from reference TRBV5-6 and TRBJ1-4, is DAGVTQSPTHLIKTRGQQVTLRCSPKSGHDTVSWYQQALGQGPQFIFQYYEEEERQRGNFPDRFSGHQFPNYSSELNVNALLLGDSALYLCASSLGTGWNEKLFFGSGTQLSVL.